The 21 T cell receptor beta chains in this list originate from one sample, sequenced in a study of beta chain features in type 1 diabetes. Antigens for these TCRs are unknown. Since all of the isolated RNA was reverse transcribed, expressed TCRB transcripts were what got sequenced. Profiled with immunoSEQ multiplex PCR; TCRdb holds only in-frame clones, not every one. The sample carries a few hundred thousand clones, around 12% recorded once. Study results and limitations: Within each of all four CD4+ subsets, Type 1 diabetes patients had TCRB CDR3s that were moderately but significantly shorter.

The sequenced sample consisted of naive CD4+ T cells from blood. The receptors were gathered from a young woman with type 1 diabetes.

This clone showed up just a few times. V usage is TRBV5-4 and J usage is TRBJ2-1; 7 bases match TRBD1. Trimming removed 4 bases from V and 2 bases from J; junction bases left unmatched: 3. Germline V CDR1 and CDR2: SGHNT, YYREEE (reference sequence). This CDR3 is built from 14 residues. In nucleotides, the CDR3 is TGTGCCAGCAGCCCCGACAGGGCCTACAATGAGCAGTTCTTC. The encoded protein is CASSPDRAYNEQFF.

This chain links TRBV2 with TRBJ2-1; TRBD2 agrees at 8 bases. The germline V gene has CDR1 SNHLY and CDR2 FYNNEI. After removal of 1 base from V and 4 bases from J, the junction contained 9 bases not matched to a gene. This CDR3 region has 17 residues. Here the CDR3 reads CASSEDLSGIAYNEQFF. In DNA, the CDR3 is TGTGCCAGCAGTGAAGACCTTAGCGGGATCGCTTACAATGAGCAGTTCTTC.

The chain links TRBV4-3 to TRBJ2-5, with TRBD2 matching 11 bases. The V gene's germline CDR1 is LGHNA and CDR2 YSLEER. This CDR3 spans 15 amino acids. The V and J ends lost 1 base and 7 bases, in that order; junction bases with no gene match: 5. In DNA, the CDR3 is TGCGCCAGCAGCCAAGGACTAGCGGGATCCGGGACCCAGTACTTC. Translated: CASSQGLAGSGTQYF.

This clone was observed a few times. The CDR3 nucleotides are TGCGCCAGCAGCTTGGCCGGTATGAATGAGCAGTTCTTC. It yields the protein CASSLAGMNEQFF. V gene TRBV5-1 combines with J gene TRBJ2-1; D unresolved. V was shortened by 0 bases and J by 7 bases, with 8 bases between the two germline ends. CDR3 length: 13 residues. CDR1 SGHRS and CDR2 YFSETQ come from the germline V gene.

Only one count was recorded for this clone. The chain uses TRBV2 and TRBJ1-5; 8 positions match TRBD1. CDR3 size: 13 residues. From germline, CDR1 is SNHLY and CDR2 FYNNEI. The trim removed 6 bases at V and 3 bases at J, leaving 1 base unmatched. The CDR3 bases are TGTGCCAGCAGGGACAGGGTCAATCAGCCCCAGCATTTT. It yields the protein CASRDRVNQPQHF.

The V gene is TRBV5-4, the J gene TRBJ1-1; TRBD1 might be the D (5 bases). Germline V lookup: CDR1 SGHNT, CDR2 YYREEE (reference sequence). V was shortened by 7 bases and J by 7 bases, with 20 bases between the two germline ends. The CDR3 has 14 amino acids. CDR3 loop: CASPLPGGLGEAFF. The CDR3 coding sequence is TGTGCCAGCCCTCTCCCGGGGGGGTTGGGTGAAGCTTTCTTT.

This clone was counted between two and nine times. The genes are TRBV29-1 and TRBJ2-7; possibly TRBD1 for D (5 bases). Trimming removed 0 bases at V and 2 bases at J, with 11 bases between. The CDR3 extends over 14 amino acids. Germline V lookup: CDR1 SQVTM, CDR2 ANQGSEA. In nucleotides, the CDR3 is TGCAGCGTTGAAGACGGACATGAAGCCTACGAGCAGTACTTC. Its translation: CSVEDGHEAYEQYF.

This clone was detected only a few times. V usage is TRBV29-1 and J usage is TRBJ2-5; 8 bases are a match to TRBD1. Matching the DNA end better, TRBJ2-7 makes the J call doubtful. Germline CDR1 SQVTM, CDR2 ANQGSEA. CDR3 size: 13 residues. Here the CDR3 DNA reads TGCAGCGCCCTTCCGGACAGGGCATCCGAGCAGTACTTC. Translation: CSALPDRASEQYF.

This chain connects TRBV28 to TRBJ2-7; D gene uncertain. The CDR3 is 15 residues long. Germline V gene lookup returns CDR1 MDHEN and CDR2 SYDVKM. The V gene lost 4 bases and the J gene lost 3 bases, with 16 bases spanning the gap. The DNA of the CDR3 is TGTGCCAGCAGTTCGAACAGCCTAAAAAACTACGAGCAGTACTTC. It yields the protein CASSSNSLKNYEQYF.

This clone has a handful of counts. V and J are TRBV9 and TRBJ2-1; no reliable D call. The CDR3 is 16 amino acids. Germline assignment: CDR1 SGDLS and CDR2 YYNGEE. Trimming took 1 base from V and 15 from J, leaving 26 bases between them. The CDR3 region is CASSVLAIQSCGRRFF. In DNA, the CDR3 is TGTGCCAGCAGCGTATTGGCTATTCAAAGTTGTGGTCGGAGGTTCTTC. Full variable domain (outside the CDR3, taken from reference TRBV9 and TRBJ2-1): DSGVTQTPKHLITATGQRVTLRCSPRSGDLSVYWYQQSLDQGLQFLIQYYNGEERAKGNILERFSAQQFPDLHSELNLSSLELGDSALYFCASSVLAIQSCGRRFFGPGTRLTVL.

The rearrangement links TRBV5-1 to TRBJ2-7, with a tentative D call TRBD2 (5 bases). Trimming left V 2 bases short and J 4 bases short, with 10 bases between. Germline CDR1 SGHRS, CDR2 YFSETQ. CDR3 length: 13 amino acids. CDR3 amino acids: CASSLGGMYEQYF. CDR3 bases: TGCGCCAGCAGCTTAGGAGGCATGTACGAGCAGTACTTC.

The V and J genes are TRBV5-1 and TRBJ1-1, with D possibly TRBD1 on 5 matching bases. The CDR3 has 13 residues. Germline CDR1 is SGHRS and CDR2 is YFSETQ. The V end lost 6 bases, the J end lost 4 bases, and 13 bases lay between the germline ends. This chain's CDR3 is CASNQGSGTEAFF. The CDR3 DNA sequence: TGCGCCAGCAACCAGGGCAGTGGCACTGAAGCTTTCTTT.

The chain couples TRBV5-1 to TRBJ1-1, with D hard to call. The CDR3 runs to 11 residues. V lost 0 bases and J lost 8, with 5 bases in between. CDR1 SGHRS and CDR2 YFSETQ come from the germline V gene. The CDR3 nucleotides read TGCGCCAGCAGCTTGGGCCAGGAAGCTTTCTTT. Translated: CASSLGQEAFF.

The chain combines TRBV7-9 with TRBJ2-1; 7 bases line up with TRBD1. V dropped 1 base and J dropped 0; count of bases not matched to a gene: 9. The CDR3 is 18 residues long. Germline CDR1 and CDR2: SEHNR and FQNEAQ (reference sequence). The CDR3, as DNA: TGTGCCAGCAGCTTAGGTGTGACAGGGTGGAGCTCCTACAATGAGCAGTTCTTC. It translates to CASSLGVTGWSSYNEQFF.

This clone occurred a few times. The genes are TRBV7-3 and TRBJ1-5, with TRBD1 identical over 8 bases. CDR3 length: 13 amino acids. Trimming removed 6 bases from V and 9 bases from J; junction bases left unmatched: 7. CDR1 and CDR2 (germline): SGHTA, FQGTGA. CDR3 protein: CASSLTGTGPQHF. The CDR3 nucleotides read TGTGCCAGCAGTTTGACAGGGACAGGGCCCCAGCATTTT. The variable domain in full, with the rest retrieved from reference TRBV7-3 and TRBJ1-5, is GAGVSQTPSNKVTEKGKYVELRCDPISGHTALYWYRQSLGQGPEFLIYFQGTGAADDSGLPNDRFFAVRPEGSVSTLKIQRTERGDSAVYLCASSLTGTGPQHFGDGTRLSIL.

The chain recombines TRBV5-1 with TRBJ2-1; 12 bases line up with TRBD2. V shed 1 base, J shed 4 bases, and the junction held 6 bases outside the gene matches. The CDR3 totals 17 residues. Germline V lookup: CDR1 SGHRS, CDR2 YFSETQ. As DNA, the CDR3 is TGCGCCAGCAGCTTGAAAAACGGACTAGCGGGGTACAATGAGCAGTTCTTC. Translated, it gives CASSLKNGLAGYNEQFF.

The sample holds a few counts of this clone. This specimen includes other DNA sequences encoding the same CDR3. The rearrangement joins TRBV18 to TRBJ1-5, with D perhaps TRBD1 (5 bases). V lost 2 bases, J lost 1 base, and 9 bases lay in between. Germline V gene sequence: CDR1 KGHSH, CDR2 LQKENI. The CDR3 covers 15 residues. CDR3 residues: CASSPGQGSNQPQHF. The CDR3 DNA follows: TGTGCCAGCTCACCAGGGCAGGGAAGCAATCAGCCCCAGCATTTT.

This clone came up a few times. This chain joins TRBV6-1 and TRBJ2-3; 9 bases fit TRBD2. The CDR3 spans 14 residues. From germline, CDR1 is MNHNS and CDR2 SASEGT. The V segment lost 7 bases and the J segment 1 base; nucleotides outside the gene matches: 3. CDR3 nucleotides: TGTGCCAGCAAGCGGGAGGCGGGCACAGATACGCAGTATTTT. Its translation: CASKREAGTDTQYF.

V is TRBV28 and J is TRBJ2-6; D is unresolved. The germline V gene has CDR1 MDHEN and CDR2 SYDVKM. The length of the CDR3 is 15 residues. The germline V and J ends were trimmed by 5 bases and 2 bases, with 10 bases remaining between them. CDR3 region: CASSLLGPGANVLTF. CDR3 bases: TGTGCCAGCAGTCTGCTTGGGCCTGGGGCCAACGTCCTGACTTTC.

This clone was seen a few times. The chain recombines TRBV5-1 with TRBJ2-6, with 7 bases matching TRBD1. Germline loops: CDR1 SGHRS, CDR2 YFSETQ. There are 16 residues in the CDR3. The trim removed 4 bases at V and 1 base at J, leaving 5 bases unmatched. The CDR3 coding sequence is TGCGCCAGCAGCATTCAGACAGGGTCTGGGGCCAACGTCCTGACTTTC. The encoded protein is CASSIQTGSGANVLTF.

This chain uses TRBV15 with TRBJ2-5; tentatively, D is TRBD2 (6 bases). Per the germline V gene, CDR1 is LNHNV and CDR2 is YYDKDF (reference sequence). V lost 1 base to trimming and J lost 3 bases, with 12 bases between them. This CDR3 region has 15 residues. This CDR3 reads CATSRVVGGEETQYF. CDR3 in DNA: TGTGCCACCAGCAGAGTAGTGGGGGGAGAAGAGACCCAGTACTTC.